This entry is about one T cell receptor beta chain. Authors' processing steps: Researchers report that nucleated cell counts were estimated from reference gene primer amplification. The protocol was immunoSEQ multiplex PCR, while the TCRdb copy is restricted to in-frame clones and leaves out a portion. That table furnishes V, J and clone size, whereas the DNA furnished D and trimming. The sample includes approximately 92,000 clones, just over 85% of them seen just once. The source of the sample is a study of blood T cell repertoires in COVID-19. Turning to the study itself: T cells, B-cell-depleted T cells, or PBMCs supplied cDNA or gDNA.

The CDR3 is 17 residues long. The V end lost 4 bases, the J end lost 3 bases, and 19 bases lay between the germline ends. The sequence derives from an older woman in a cohort sampled during active or convalescent COVID-19. Sequencing was carried out using peripheral blood. The J gene is TRBJ2-2, the V gene TRBV5-3; D is possibly TRBD1 (6 bases). TRBV5-3 qualifies as an ORF whose function is uncertain. This CDR3 reads CARSKGPQGRYTGELFF. CDR3 in DNA: TGTGCCAGAAGCAAGGGACCCCAGGGGCGGTACACCGGGGAGCTGTTTTTT.